This TCR beta chain comes out of a study of blood T cell repertoires in COVID-19. This clone was seen ten or more times. Germline lookup yields CDR1 SNHLY and CDR2 FYNNEI. Trimming left V 4 bases short and J 2 bases short, with 13 bases between. The CDR3 is 15 residues long. Using immunoSEQ multiplex PCR, the repertoire was profiled, and TCRdb retains in-frame clones only, with some absent. The repertoire includes about 410,000 clones, approximately 89% of them detected once, and around 1.5% sits in the top ten. The receptor was isolated from a woman in her thirties or forties with COVID-19, enrolled during active disease. V and J are TRBV2 and TRBJ2-3; TRBD1 might be the D (6 bases). Sequencing was carried out using peripheral blood. As DNA, the CDR3 is TGTGCCAGCAGTGCCAGCCAGGGGTTCACAGATACGCAGTATTTT. It translates to CASSASQGFTDTQYF.